These 18 T cell receptor beta chains originate from one sample sequenced in a study of control samples from healthy donors and cancer patients. Libraries were prepared by immunoSEQ multiplex PCR; TCRdb keeps only in-frame clonotypes and omits some of them. The sample yields approximately 120,000 clones, about nine tenths seen once. Sequenced input: blood. The receptors originated from a human donor in good health. The donor label of this sample is uncertain.

The chain employs TRBV3-1 (or the pseudogene TRBV3-2) and TRBJ1-3; D gene unclear. Germline lookup yields CDR1 LGHDT and CDR2 YNNKEL (reference sequence). CDR3 length equals 14 residues. Trimming cost V 1 base and J 2 bases, with 6 bases left between them. The chain's CDR3 is CASSQGQAGNTIYF. For the CDR3, the DNA is TGTGCCAGCAGCCAAGGTCAGGCTGGAAACACCATATATTTT.

The CDR3: CASSLTGTGSLGYTF. In DNA, the CDR3 is TGTGCCAGCAGCTTAACCGGGACAGGTAGCCTTGGCTACACCTTC. This chain links TRBV5-6 with TRBJ1-2; 8 nucleotides line up with TRBD1. Germline V lookup: CDR1 SGHDT, CDR2 YYEEEE. Losses at the gene ends were 2 bases for V and 7 bases for J; bases not matched to a gene: 10. This CDR3 has 15 amino acids.

The V call is TRBV5-5, the J call TRBJ2-5, with D perhaps TRBD2 (6 bases). V was trimmed by 2 bases and J by 5 bases, leaving 19 bases between them. CDR1 and CDR2 from the germline V gene are SGHKS and YYEKEE (reference sequence). The CDR3 extends over 16 amino acids. The CDR3: CASSFLFQGGGETQYF. The DNA for the CDR3 is TGTGCCAGCAGCTTCCTCTTCCAGGGAGGAGGGGAGACCCAGTACTTC.

Only one count was recorded for this clone. The chain joins TRBV15 to TRBJ1-5; no definite D call. The CDR3 consists of 15 residues. V was clipped by 0 bases and J by 0 bases, with 6 bases between them. Germline V gene data show CDR1 as LNHNV and CDR2 as YYDKDF (reference sequence). In DNA form, the CDR3 reads TGTGCCACCAGCAGAGAAGTCAGTAGCAATCAGCCCCAGCATTTT. Translating it yields CATSREVSSNQPQHF.

V is TRBV15 and J is TRBJ2-7; 11 bases agree with TRBD2. Unmatched junction bases numbered 4, after V lost 9 bases and J lost 3 bases. The CDR3 is 13 residues long. Germline CDR1 reads LNHNV; CDR2 reads YYDKDF (reference sequence). In DNA, the CDR3 is TGTGCCACGCGACTAGCGGGGAGCTACGAGCAGTACTTC. Protein sequence: CATRLAGSYEQYF. Variable domain in full (rest from reference TRBV15 and TRBJ2-7): DAMVIQNPRYQVTQFGKPVTLSCSQTLNHNVMYWYQQKSSQAPKLLFHYYDKDFNNEADTPDNFQSRRPNTSFCFLDIRSPGLGDTAMYLCATRLAGSYEQYFGPGTRLTVT.

The sample holds a few counts of this clone. Here the CDR3 DNA reads TGTGCCAGCAGTGATACCCTAGGAAACACCATATATTTT. Its translation: CASSDTLGNTIYF. The gene calls are TRBV2 and TRBJ1-3; D gene unclear. The germline gives CDR1 SNHLY, CDR2 FYNNEI. V lost 3 bases to trimming and J lost 4 bases, with 7 bases between them. This CDR3 is 13 amino acids long.

The chain is built from TRBV13 and TRBJ2-3, with TRBD2 as a possible D gene (5 bases). The CDR3 sequence is 16 residues long. V was shortened by 5 bases and J by 0 bases, with 15 bases between the two germline ends. Germline values: CDR1 PRHDT, CDR2 FYEKMQ (reference sequence). This CDR3 reads CASSPRGRASTDTQYF. The CDR3 DNA is TGTGCCAGCAGCCCCCGTGGGCGGGCTAGCACAGATACGCAGTATTTT.

The chain is built from TRBV5-5 and TRBJ2-5; D gene ambiguous. The CDR3 loop spans 14 amino acids. Trimming stripped 4 bases from V and 5 bases from J, with 15 bases between. Germline CDR1 is SGHKS and CDR2 is YYEKEE (reference sequence). This chain's CDR3 is CASSLGARIETQYF. The CDR3 DNA reads TGTGCCAGCAGCCTAGGAGCCCGCATCGAGACCCAGTACTTC.

The chain employs TRBV10-3 and TRBJ1-2; D call uncertain. V lost 0 bases and J lost 6, with 8 bases in between. Germline-derived CDR1 and CDR2 are ENHRY and SYGVKD. The CDR3 covers 13 residues. CDR3 in DNA: TGTGCCATCAGTGAGTCGAGGGTGAATGGCTACACCTTC. Its protein is CAISESRVNGYTF.

This sequence joins TRBV5-1 and TRBJ2-3, with D perhaps TRBD2 (7 bases). The CDR3 is 16 amino acids. V lost 0 bases, J lost 3 bases, and 14 bases lay in between. Per the germline V gene, CDR1 is SGHRS and CDR2 is YFSETQ. The CDR3 protein is CASSLDPGGHTDTQYF. DNA of the CDR3: TGCGCCAGCAGCTTGGATCCCGGGGGGCATACAGATACGCAGTATTTT.

The genes are TRBV6-5 and TRBJ1-6, with no clear D. Deletions cut 4 bases from V and 7 bases from J, with 14 bases between. This CDR3 contains 15 residues. Germline V gene data show CDR1 as MNHEY and CDR2 as SVGAGI. CDR3 DNA: TGTGCCAGCAGTTCCCAAGGACCCCGAAATTCACCCCTCCACTTT. Amino acids: CASSSQGPRNSPLHF.

J is TRBJ1-2 and V is TRBV7-9; D is undetermined. The CDR3 spans 13 residues. Trimming took off 5 bases at V and 5 bases at J, with 12 bases between the two ends. From germline, CDR1 is SEHNR and CDR2 FQNEAQ (reference sequence). CDR3 in DNA: TGTGCCAGCAGCCACGATGAAATTTATGGCTACACCTTC. Translation: CASSHDEIYGYTF.

This CDR3 reads CASSFTITPYEQYF. In nucleotides, the CDR3 is TGTGCCAGCAGTTTCACCATAACGCCCTACGAGCAGTACTTC. The chain links TRBV28 to TRBJ2-7; D uncertain. V was cut by 3 bases and J by 2 bases, with 11 bases left in between. From germline, CDR1 is MDHEN and CDR2 SYDVKM. The length of the CDR3 is 14 residues.

The chain employs TRBV6-1 and TRBJ1-1; tentative D call: TRBD1 (6 bases). The germline V gene encodes CDR1 MNHNS and CDR2 SASEGT. The V end lost 0 bases, the J end lost 9 bases, and 11 bases lay between the germline ends. This CDR3 is built from 13 residues. CDR3 nucleotide sequence: TGTGCCAGCAGTGAAGCCAACAGGGAAAAAGCTTTCTTT. Its protein product is CASSEANREKAFF.

The chain combines TRBV2 with TRBJ1-1; 10 positions match TRBD1. V lost 7 bases, J lost 11 bases, and 7 bases stayed unmatched. CDR1 and CDR2 (germline): SNHLY, FYNNEI. The CDR3 covers 12 residues. The DNA of the CDR3 is TGTGCCAGCAATTTGGGACAGGGGACTGCTTTCTTT. Translating gives CASNLGQGTAFF.

The CDR3 sequence: CASSQEMTGWGSPLHF. The CDR3 DNA follows: TGTGCCAGCAGCCAAGAAATGACAGGGTGGGGTTCACCCCTCCACTTT. The rearrangement joins TRBV14 to TRBJ1-6; 7 positions agree with TRBD1. CDR3 length equals 16 residues. Germline CDR1 reads SGHDN; CDR2 reads FVKESK. Trimming took 0 bases from V and 9 from J; bases not matched to a gene: 8.

This chain links TRBV11-2 with TRBJ2-7, with D perhaps TRBD1 (6 bases). Germline V CDR1 and CDR2: SGHAT, FQNNGV. V gave up 4 bases and J gave up 3 bases, with 13 bases separating them. CDR3 size: 14 residues. The CDR3 reads CASSYKTGDYEQYF. The CDR3 nucleotides read TGTGCCAGCAGCTACAAGACAGGAGACTACGAGCAGTACTTC. The full variable domain, in which reference TRBV11-2 and TRBJ2-7 provide the parts outside the CDR3, is EAGVAQSPRYKIIEKRQSVAFWCNPISGHATLYWYQQILGQGPKLLIQFQNNGVVDDSQLPKDRFSAERLKGVDSTLKIQPAKLEDSAVYLCASSYKTGDYEQYFGPGTRLTVT.

The chain carries TRBV28 and TRBJ1-3; D gene uncertain. Trimming took 1 base from V and 8 from J, leaving 12 bases between them. The CDR3 is 14 amino acids. Germline V gene lookup returns CDR1 MDHEN and CDR2 SYDVKM. CDR3 residues: CASSLYRRLDTIYF. The CDR3 bases are TGTGCCAGCAGTTTATATCGGAGACTAGACACCATATATTTT.